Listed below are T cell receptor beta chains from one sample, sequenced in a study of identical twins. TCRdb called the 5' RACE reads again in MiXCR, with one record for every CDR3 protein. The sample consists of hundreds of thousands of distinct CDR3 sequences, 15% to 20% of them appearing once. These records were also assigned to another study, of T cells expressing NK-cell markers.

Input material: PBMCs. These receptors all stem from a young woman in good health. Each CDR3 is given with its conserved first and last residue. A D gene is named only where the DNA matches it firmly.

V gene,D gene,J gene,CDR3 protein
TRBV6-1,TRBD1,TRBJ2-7,CASRKGGPNEQYF
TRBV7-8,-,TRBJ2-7,CASSYPLREQYF
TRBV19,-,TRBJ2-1,CASTSGDEQFF
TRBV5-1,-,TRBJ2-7,CASSLEGKQYF
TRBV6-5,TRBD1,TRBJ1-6,CASSSTGTGSPPLHF
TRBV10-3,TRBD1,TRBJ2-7,CATNGQGISYEQYF
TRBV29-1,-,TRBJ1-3,CSVRGAPGNTIYF
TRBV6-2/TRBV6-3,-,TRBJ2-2,CASSNPENTGELFF
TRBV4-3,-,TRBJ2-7,CASSQDPIGGYEQYF
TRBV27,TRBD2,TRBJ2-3,CASSLLAGGPGRVQYF
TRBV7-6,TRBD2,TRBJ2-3,CASSSSGAGADTQYF
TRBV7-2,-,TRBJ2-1,CASSWLVGTFNEQFF
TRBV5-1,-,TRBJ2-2,CASSLQGTPWELFF
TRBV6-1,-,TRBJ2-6,CASSADSGGANVLTF
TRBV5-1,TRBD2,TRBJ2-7,CASSEGTSGTYEQYF
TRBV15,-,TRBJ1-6,CATSTKKGYYNSPLHF
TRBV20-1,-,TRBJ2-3,CSAQMGGSPDTQYF
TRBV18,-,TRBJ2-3,CASSPGKFSTDTQYF
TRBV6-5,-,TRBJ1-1,CASSSGENTEAFF
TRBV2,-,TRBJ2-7,CASSDVDEQYF
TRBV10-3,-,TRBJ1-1,CATQLTVNTEAFF
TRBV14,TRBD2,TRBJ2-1,CASQPSGRFSEQFF
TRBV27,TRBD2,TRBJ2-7,CASSRVGTSGTYEQYF
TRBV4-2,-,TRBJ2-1,CASSQVGGTSYNEQFF
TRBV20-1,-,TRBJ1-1,CSARSTEAFF
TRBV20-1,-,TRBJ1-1,CSARDGGSLNTEAFF
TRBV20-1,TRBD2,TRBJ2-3,CSALTSEAKIAQYF
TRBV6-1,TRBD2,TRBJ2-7,CASSPPEAGGFYEQYF
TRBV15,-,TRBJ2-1,CATGVGVSSYNEQFF
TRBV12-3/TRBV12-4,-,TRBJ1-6,CASSLWTDNSPLHF
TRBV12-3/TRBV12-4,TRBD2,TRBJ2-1,CASMAGVSSYNEQFF
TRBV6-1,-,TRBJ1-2,CASRRTSIVGYTF
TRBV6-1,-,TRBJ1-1,CASRIAGLGTEAFF
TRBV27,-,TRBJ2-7,CASSRQASGFEQYF
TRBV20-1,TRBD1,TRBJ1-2,CSAGGQAPSYGYTF
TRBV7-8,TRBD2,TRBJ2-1,CASSSPGQRDRKGREQFF